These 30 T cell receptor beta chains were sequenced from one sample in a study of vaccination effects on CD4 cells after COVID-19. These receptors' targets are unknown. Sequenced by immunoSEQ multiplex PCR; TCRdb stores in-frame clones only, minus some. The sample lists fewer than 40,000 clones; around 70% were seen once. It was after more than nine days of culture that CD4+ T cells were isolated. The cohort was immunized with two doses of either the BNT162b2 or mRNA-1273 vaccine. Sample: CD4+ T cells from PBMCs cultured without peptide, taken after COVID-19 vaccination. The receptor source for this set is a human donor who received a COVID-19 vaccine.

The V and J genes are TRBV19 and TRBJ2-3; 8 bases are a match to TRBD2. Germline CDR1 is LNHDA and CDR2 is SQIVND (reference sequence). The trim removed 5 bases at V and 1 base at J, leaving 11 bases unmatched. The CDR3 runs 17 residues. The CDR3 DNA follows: TGTGCCAGTAGTCAAACTAGGGGAGCGGGGGGCACAGATACGCAGTATTTT. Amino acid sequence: CASSQTRGAGGTDTQYF.

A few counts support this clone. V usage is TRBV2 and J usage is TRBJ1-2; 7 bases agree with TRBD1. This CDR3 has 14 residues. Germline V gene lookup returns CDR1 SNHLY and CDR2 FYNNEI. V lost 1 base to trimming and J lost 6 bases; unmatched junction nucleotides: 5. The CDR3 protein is CASSEVGGADGYTF. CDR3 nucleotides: TGTGCCAGCAGTGAAGTAGGGGGCGCGGATGGCTACACCTTC. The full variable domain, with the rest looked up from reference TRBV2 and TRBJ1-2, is EPEVTQTPSHQVTQMGQEVILRCVPISNHLYFYWYRQILGQKVEFLVSFYNNEISEKSEIFDDQFSVERPDGSNFTLKIRSTKLEDSAMYFCASSEVGGADGYTFGSGTRLTVV.

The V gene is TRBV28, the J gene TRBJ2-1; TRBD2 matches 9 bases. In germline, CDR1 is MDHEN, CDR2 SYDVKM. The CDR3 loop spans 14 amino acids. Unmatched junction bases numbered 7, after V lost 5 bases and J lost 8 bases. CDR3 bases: TGTGCCAGCAGTCGACTAGCGGAGATCTATGAGCAGTTCTTC. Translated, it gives CASSRLAEIYEQFF.

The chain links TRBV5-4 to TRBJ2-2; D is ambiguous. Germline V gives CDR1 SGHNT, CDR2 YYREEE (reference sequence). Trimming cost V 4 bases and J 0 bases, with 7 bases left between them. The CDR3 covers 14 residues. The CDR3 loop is CASSNRTNTGELFF. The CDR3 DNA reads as TGTGCCAGCAGCAACCGAACGAACACCGGGGAGCTGTTTTTT.

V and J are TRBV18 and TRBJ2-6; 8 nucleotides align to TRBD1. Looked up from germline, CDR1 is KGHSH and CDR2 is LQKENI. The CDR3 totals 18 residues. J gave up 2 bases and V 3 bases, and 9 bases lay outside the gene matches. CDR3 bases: TGTGCCAGCTCACCGCAGACAGGGGCAGGAGCTGGGGCCAACGTCCTGACTTTC. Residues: CASSPQTGAGAGANVLTF.

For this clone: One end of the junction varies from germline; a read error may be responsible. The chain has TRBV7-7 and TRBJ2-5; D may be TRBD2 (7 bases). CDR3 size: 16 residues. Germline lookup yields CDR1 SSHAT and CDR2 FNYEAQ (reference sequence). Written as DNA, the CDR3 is TGTGCTAGCAGCTTAGGACTAGGGGGGCACCAAGAGACCCAGTACTTC. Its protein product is CASSLGLGGHQETQYF.

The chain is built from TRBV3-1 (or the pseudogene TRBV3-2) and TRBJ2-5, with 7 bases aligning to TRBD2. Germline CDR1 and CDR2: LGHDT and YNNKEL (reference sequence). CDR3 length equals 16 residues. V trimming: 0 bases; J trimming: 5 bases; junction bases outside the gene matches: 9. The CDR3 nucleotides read TGTGCCAGCAGCCAAGATCCTCGCGGGGGACGCGAGACCCAGTACTTC. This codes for CASSQDPRGGRETQYF.

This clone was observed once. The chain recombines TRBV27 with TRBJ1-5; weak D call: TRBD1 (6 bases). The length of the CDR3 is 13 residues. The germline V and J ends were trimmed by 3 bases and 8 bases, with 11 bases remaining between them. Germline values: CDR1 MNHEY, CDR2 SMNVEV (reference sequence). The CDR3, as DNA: TGTGCCAGCAGTTTCAGGGGAATGGAGCCCCAGCATTTT. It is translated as CASSFRGMEPQHF.

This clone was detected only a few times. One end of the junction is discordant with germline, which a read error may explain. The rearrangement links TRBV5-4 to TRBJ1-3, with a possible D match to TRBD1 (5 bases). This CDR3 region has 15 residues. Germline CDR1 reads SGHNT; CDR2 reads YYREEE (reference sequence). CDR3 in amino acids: CASSLVAGLWKHHIF. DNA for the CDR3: TGTGCCAGCAGCTTGGTCGCAGGGCTCTGGAAACACCATATATTT. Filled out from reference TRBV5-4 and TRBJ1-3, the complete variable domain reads ETGVTQSPTHLIKTRGQQVTLRCSSQSGHNTVSWYQQALGQGPQFIFQYYREEENGRGNFPPRFSGLQFPNYSSELNVNALELDDSALYLCASSLVAGLWKHHIFGEGSWLTVV.

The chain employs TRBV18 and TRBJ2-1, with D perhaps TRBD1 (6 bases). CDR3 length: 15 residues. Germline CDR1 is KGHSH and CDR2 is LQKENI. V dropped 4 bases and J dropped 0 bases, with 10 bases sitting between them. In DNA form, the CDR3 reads TGTGCCAGCTCACTGATGGACAGCTCCTACAATGAGCAGTTCTTC. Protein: CASSLMDSSYNEQFF.

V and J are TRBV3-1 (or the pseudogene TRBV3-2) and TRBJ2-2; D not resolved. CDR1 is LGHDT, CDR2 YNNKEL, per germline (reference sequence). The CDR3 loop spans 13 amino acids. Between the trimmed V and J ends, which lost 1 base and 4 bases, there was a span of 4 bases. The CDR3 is CASSQVGTGELFF. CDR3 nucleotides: TGTGCCAGCAGCCAAGTAGGCACCGGGGAGCTGTTTTTT.

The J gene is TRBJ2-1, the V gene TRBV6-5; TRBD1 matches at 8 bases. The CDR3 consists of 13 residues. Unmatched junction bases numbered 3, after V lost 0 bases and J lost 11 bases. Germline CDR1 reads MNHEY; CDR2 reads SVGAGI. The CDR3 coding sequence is TGTGCCAGCAGTTACTCAGACAGGGGAAAGCAGTTCTTC. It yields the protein CASSYSDRGKQFF.

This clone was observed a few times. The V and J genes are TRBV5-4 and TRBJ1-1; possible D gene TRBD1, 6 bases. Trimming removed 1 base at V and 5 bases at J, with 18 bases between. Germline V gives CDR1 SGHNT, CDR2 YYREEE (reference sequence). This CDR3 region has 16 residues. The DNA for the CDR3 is TGTGCCAGCAGCTTGTTGGTTTTCGGGGGGGCGACTGAAGCTTTCTTT. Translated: CASSLLVFGGATEAFF. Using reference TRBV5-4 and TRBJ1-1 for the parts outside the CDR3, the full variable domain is ETGVTQSPTHLIKTRGQQVTLRCSSQSGHNTVSWYQQALGQGPQFIFQYYREEENGRGNFPPRFSGLQFPNYSSELNVNALELDDSALYLCASSLLVFGGATEAFFGQGTRLTVV.

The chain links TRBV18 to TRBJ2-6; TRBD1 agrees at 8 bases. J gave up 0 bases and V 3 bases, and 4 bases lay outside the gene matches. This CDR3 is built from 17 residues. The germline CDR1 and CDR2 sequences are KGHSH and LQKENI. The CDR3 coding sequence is TGTGCCAGCTCACCGGGACAGGATAACTCTGGGGCCAACGTCCTGACTTTC. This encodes CASSPGQDNSGANVLTF.

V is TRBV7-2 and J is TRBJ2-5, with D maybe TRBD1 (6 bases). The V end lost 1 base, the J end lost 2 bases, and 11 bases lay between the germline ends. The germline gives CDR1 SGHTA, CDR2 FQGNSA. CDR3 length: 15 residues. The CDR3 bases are TGTGCCAGCAGCTTAGGCGGACAGATACAAGAGACCCAGTACTTC. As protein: CASSLGGQIQETQYF.

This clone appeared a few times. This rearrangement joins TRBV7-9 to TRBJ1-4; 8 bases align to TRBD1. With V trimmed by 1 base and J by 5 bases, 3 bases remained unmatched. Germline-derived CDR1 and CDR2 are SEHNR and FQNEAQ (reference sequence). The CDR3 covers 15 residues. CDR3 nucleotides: TGTGCCAGCAGCTTAGACAGGGGGAAGAATGAAAAACTGTTTTTT. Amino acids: CASSLDRGKNEKLFF.

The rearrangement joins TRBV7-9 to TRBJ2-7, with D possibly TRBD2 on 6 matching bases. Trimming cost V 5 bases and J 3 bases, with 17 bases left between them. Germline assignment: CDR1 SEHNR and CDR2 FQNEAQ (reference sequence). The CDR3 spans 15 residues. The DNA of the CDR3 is TGTGCCAGCAGCCTTCAGGGTCACGGGAGCTACGAGCAGTACTTC. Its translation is CASSLQGHGSYEQYF.

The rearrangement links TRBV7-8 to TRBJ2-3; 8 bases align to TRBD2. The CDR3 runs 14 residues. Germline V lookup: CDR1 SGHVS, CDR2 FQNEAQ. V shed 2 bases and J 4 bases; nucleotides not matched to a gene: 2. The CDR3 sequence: CASSLWTSSDTQYF. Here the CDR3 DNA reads TGTGCCAGCAGCTTATGGACTAGCTCAGATACGCAGTATTTT.

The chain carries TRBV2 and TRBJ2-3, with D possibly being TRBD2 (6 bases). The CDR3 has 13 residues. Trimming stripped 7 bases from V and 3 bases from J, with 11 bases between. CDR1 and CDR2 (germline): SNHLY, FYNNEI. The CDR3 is CASNGGLTDTQYF. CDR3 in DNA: TGTGCCAGCAATGGGGGGTTGACAGATACGCAGTATTTT.

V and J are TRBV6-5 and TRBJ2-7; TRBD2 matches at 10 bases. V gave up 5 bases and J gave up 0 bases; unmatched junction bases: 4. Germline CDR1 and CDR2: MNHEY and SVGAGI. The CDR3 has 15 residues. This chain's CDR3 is CASSTSGVSSYEQYF. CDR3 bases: TGTGCCAGCAGTACTAGCGGGGTAAGCTCCTACGAGCAGTACTTC.

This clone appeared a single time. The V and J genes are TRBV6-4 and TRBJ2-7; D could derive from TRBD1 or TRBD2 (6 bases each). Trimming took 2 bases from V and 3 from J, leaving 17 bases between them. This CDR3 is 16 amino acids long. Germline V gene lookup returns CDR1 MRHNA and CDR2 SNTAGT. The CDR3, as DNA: TGTGCCAGCAGTGACCCCGTAGGGGGGCCCGACTACGAGCAGTACTTC. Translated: CASSDPVGGPDYEQYF.

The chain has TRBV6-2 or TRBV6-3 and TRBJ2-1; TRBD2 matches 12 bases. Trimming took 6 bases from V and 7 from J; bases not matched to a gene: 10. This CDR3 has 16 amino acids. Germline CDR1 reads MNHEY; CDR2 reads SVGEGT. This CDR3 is CASSQLAGGPGNEQFF. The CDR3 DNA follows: TGTGCCAGCAGCCAGCTAGCGGGAGGGCCGGGGAATGAGCAGTTCTTC.

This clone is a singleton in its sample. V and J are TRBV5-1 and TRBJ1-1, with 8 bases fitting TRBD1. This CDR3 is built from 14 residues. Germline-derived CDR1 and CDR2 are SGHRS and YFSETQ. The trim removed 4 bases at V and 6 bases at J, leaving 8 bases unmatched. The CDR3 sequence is CASSRDDRGPEAFF. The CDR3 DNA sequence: TGCGCCAGCAGCAGAGACGACAGGGGCCCTGAAGCTTTCTTT.

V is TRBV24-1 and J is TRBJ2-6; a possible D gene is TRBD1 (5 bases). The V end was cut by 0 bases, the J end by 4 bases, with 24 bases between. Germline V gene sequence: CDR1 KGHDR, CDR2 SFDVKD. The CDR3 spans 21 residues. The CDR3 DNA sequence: TGTGCCACCAGTGATTTGGGGGCGTTGGCAGATCCCTTAGAGGGGGCCAACGTCCTGACTTTC. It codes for CATSDLGALADPLEGANVLTF.

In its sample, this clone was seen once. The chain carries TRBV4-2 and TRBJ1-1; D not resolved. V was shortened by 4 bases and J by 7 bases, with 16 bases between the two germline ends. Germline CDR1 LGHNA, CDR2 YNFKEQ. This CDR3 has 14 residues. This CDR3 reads CASSLAPQENEAFF. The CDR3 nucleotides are TGTGCCAGCAGCCTTGCTCCCCAGGAGAATGAAGCTTTCTTT.

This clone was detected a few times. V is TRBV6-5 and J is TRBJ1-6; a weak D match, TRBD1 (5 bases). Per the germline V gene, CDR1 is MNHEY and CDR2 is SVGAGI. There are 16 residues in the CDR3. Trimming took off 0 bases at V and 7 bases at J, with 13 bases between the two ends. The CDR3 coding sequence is TGTGCCAGCAGTTACTCGAGCAGGGTGGGCAATTCACCCCTCCACTTT. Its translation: CASSYSSRVGNSPLHF.

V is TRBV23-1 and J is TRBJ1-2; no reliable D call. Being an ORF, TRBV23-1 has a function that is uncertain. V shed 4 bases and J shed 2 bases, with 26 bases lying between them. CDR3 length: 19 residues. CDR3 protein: CASSPHYSSIQGLNYGYTF. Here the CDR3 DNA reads TGCGCCAGCAGTCCACATTATAGCTCGATACAAGGATTGAACTATGGCTACACCTTC.

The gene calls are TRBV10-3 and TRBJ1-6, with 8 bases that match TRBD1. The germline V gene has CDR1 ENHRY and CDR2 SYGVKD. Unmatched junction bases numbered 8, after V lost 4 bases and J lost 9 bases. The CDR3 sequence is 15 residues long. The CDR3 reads CAISGGQGASSPLHF. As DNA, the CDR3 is TGTGCCATCAGTGGGGGCCAGGGGGCAAGTTCACCCCTCCACTTT.

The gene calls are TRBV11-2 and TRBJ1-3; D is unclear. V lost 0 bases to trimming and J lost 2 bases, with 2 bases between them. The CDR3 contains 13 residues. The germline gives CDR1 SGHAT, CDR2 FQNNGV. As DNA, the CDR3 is TGTGCCAGCAGCTTAGAAACTGGAAACACCATATATTTT. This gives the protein CASSLETGNTIYF.

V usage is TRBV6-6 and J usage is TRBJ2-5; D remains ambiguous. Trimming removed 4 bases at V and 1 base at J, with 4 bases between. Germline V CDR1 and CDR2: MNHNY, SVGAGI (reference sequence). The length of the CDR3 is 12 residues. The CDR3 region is CASSWSQETQYF. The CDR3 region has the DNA TGTGCCAGCAGTTGGAGCCAAGAGACCCAGTACTTC.